This passage covers 13 T cell receptor beta chains from one sample sequenced in a study of blood T cell repertoires in COVID-19. Data came from immunoSEQ multiplex PCR; TCRdb stores just in-frame clones and leaves some out. The sample records around 130,000 clones, about 86% being singletons. Material for sequencing was PBMCs or T cells enriched from blood (not recorded which). Receptors originate from a man in his forties with acute COVID-19.

This rearrangement joins TRBV7-9 to TRBJ1-5; 7 nucleotides match TRBD1. This CDR3 is 14 amino acids long. The germline V gene encodes CDR1 SEHNR and CDR2 FQNEAQ (reference sequence). V shed 4 bases and J 5 bases; nucleotides not matched to a gene: 5. CDR3 bases: TGTGCCAGCAGCTCGGACAGGACCTATCAGCCCCAGCATTTT. It codes for CASSSDRTYQPQHF.

The chain joins TRBV6-5 to TRBJ1-3; maybe TRBD1 (5 bases). In germline, CDR1 is MNHEY, CDR2 SVGAGI. This CDR3 is built from 15 residues. Between the trimmed V and J ends, which lost 3 bases and 4 bases, there was a span of 13 bases. DNA of the CDR3: TGTGCCAGCAGTTATGTTCGGGGGTTGGGAAACACCATATATTTT. Amino acids: CASSYVRGLGNTIYF.

The chain combines TRBV19 with TRBJ1-2, with D possibly being TRBD1 (6 bases). Germline CDR1 reads LNHDA; CDR2 reads SQIVND (reference sequence). The CDR3 is 13 residues long. Trimming removed 6 bases at V and 3 bases at J, with 11 bases between. CDR3 amino acids: CASSETGYYGYTF. The CDR3 coding sequence is TGTGCCAGTAGCGAGACAGGATACTATGGCTACACCTTC.

This clone was counted between two and nine times. V is TRBV27 and J is TRBJ1-1, with a possible D match to TRBD1 (6 bases). In germline, CDR1 is MNHEY, CDR2 SMNVEV (reference sequence). The CDR3 has 15 residues. V was clipped by 5 bases and J by 1 base, with 14 bases between them. CDR3 bases: TGTGCCAGCAGTACCTTCGGACAGCCGAACACTGAAGCTTTCTTT. Translation gives CASSTFGQPNTEAFF.

The chain recombines TRBV4-2 with TRBJ1-3, with D unresolved. This CDR3 region has 15 residues. V gave up 4 bases and J gave up 2 bases, with 12 bases separating them. Germline loops: CDR1 LGHNA, CDR2 YNFKEQ. The CDR3 DNA follows: TGTGCCAGCAGCCGGGGAGCCCGCGCTGGAAACACCATATATTTT. This codes for CASSRGARAGNTIYF.

This rearrangement joins TRBV23-1 to TRBJ1-5; TRBD1 agrees at 7 bases. TRBV23-1 is placed among ORFs of uncertain function. J was trimmed by 2 bases and V by 1 base; bases with no gene match: 8. The CDR3 has 17 amino acids. The CDR3 here is CASSQFHRQGRNQPQHF. The CDR3 DNA reads TGCGCCAGCAGTCAATTCCATCGACAGGGCCGCAATCAGCCCCAGCATTTT.

The chain has TRBV5-1 and TRBJ1-3; no reliable D call. The CDR3 is made up of 18 amino acids. Germline V gene sequence: CDR1 SGHRS, CDR2 YFSETQ. V was clipped by 0 bases and J by 0 bases, with 16 bases between them. CDR3 in amino acids: CASSLEGAGPFSGNTIYF. CDR3 in DNA: TGCGCCAGCAGCTTGGAGGGAGCGGGCCCTTTCTCTGGAAACACCATATATTTT.

The rearrangement joins TRBV4-1 to TRBJ1-2, with 9 bases lining up with TRBD1. The ends lost 4 bases at V and 6 bases at J; junction bases unmatched: 6. Germline V gene data show CDR1 as MGHRA and CDR2 as YSYEKL. The CDR3 sequence is 14 residues long. The CDR3 nucleotides read TGCGCCAGCAGCCCAGGGGACAGGGATAATGGCTACACCTTC. The encoded protein is CASSPGDRDNGYTF.

This chain uses TRBV24-1 with TRBJ2-3; no reliable D call. V was clipped by 9 bases and J by 6 bases, with 9 bases between them. The germline gives CDR1 KGHDR, CDR2 SFDVKD. This CDR3 has 11 amino acids. DNA for the CDR3: TGTGCCACCGCGTCCCGGGATACGCAGTATTTT. Its protein is CATASRDTQYF.

This clone was recorded once. The rearrangement links TRBV27 to TRBJ2-3, with a tentative D call TRBD2 (6 bases). Per germline, CDR1 MNHEY and CDR2 SMNVEV (reference sequence). Trimming removed 5 bases at V and 2 bases at J, with 17 bases between. The CDR3 runs to 16 residues. CDR3 amino acids: CASSTLAWENTDTQYF. CDR3 sequence (DNA): TGTGCCAGCAGTACCCTAGCGTGGGAGAACACAGATACGCAGTATTTT.

The chain has TRBV10-3 and TRBJ2-3; 7 bases map to TRBD2. The germline gives CDR1 ENHRY, CDR2 SYGVKD. Germline trimming cut 0 bases from V and 0 bases from J; bases unmatched to any gene: 6. The CDR3 has 17 residues. CDR3 region: CAISESNLAVSTDTQYF. The CDR3 DNA sequence: TGTGCCATCAGTGAGTCGAACCTAGCGGTCAGCACAGATACGCAGTATTTT.

The chain recombines TRBV28 with TRBJ1-2; 7 nucleotides match TRBD1. Germline-derived CDR1 and CDR2 are MDHEN and SYDVKM. CDR3 size: 12 residues. V gave up 7 bases and J gave up 7 bases; unmatched junction bases: 6. CDR3 bases: TGTGCCAGCACCTATAGGGGGCGTGGCTACACCTTC. It yields the protein CASTYRGRGYTF.

V usage is TRBV7-6 and J usage is TRBJ1-2; D not resolved. Trimming removed 1 base at V and 6 bases at J, with 12 bases between. CDR1 is SGHVS and CDR2 is FNYEAQ in the germline V gene. The CDR3 has 14 amino acids. DNA of the CDR3: TGTGCCAGCAGCTTAGGTTCCAGAGGAGATGGCTACACCTTC. Translated, it gives CASSLGSRGDGYTF.